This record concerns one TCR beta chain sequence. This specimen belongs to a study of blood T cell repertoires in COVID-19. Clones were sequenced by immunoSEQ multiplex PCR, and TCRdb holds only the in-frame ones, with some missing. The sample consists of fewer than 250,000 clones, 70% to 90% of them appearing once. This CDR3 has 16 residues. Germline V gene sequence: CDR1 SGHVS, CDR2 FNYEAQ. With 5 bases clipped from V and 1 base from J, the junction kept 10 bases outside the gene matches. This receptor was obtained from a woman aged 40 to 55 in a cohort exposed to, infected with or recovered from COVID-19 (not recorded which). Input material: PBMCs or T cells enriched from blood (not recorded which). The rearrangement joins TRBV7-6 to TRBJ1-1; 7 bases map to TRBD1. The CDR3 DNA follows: TGTGCCAGCAGCGTTCGACCAGGGGGAACGAACACTGAAGCTTTCTTT. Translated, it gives CASSVRPGGTNTEAFF.